The text below deals with one T cell receptor (beta chain). Its specificity is unknown. Germline CDR1 and CDR2: PRHDT and FYEKMQ (reference sequence). The V and J ends lost 0 bases and 12 bases, in that order; junction bases with no gene match: 9. The CDR3 extends over 16 amino acids. The sample is drawn from a study of cytomegalovirus exposure and HLA in healthy donors. Study overall: There were 350 to 400 genotyped donors. Of these, 81% fell in the genetic ancestry cluster associated with self-reported Caucasian donors. General observations from the study: The productive fraction for most TCR beta V segments was about 90% or about 30% in an earlier analysis.

Amplification used 60 Vbeta primers and 13 Jbeta primers. The data were produced by immunoSEQ multiplex PCR, yet TCRdb's version contains in-frame clones alone and is incomplete. Recorded for this sample: over 150,000 clones. The TCR comes from a boy younger than 18 in good health and CMV-seronegative. The sequenced material came from PBMCs. The J gene is TRBJ2-3, the V gene TRBV13; TRBD2 matches 13 bases. The CDR3 DNA reads TGTGCCAGCAGCTTAGGGGGGGGACTAGCGGGGTTCGGTCAGTATTTT. It encodes CASSLGGGLAGFGQYF.